The rows below give T cell receptor beta chains drawn from one sample of a study. One entry per CDR3 protein results from TCRdb running MiXCR on the 5' RACE reads. This table has under 9,500 distinct CDR3 sequences, 34% appearing once. Sequenced: Tregs sorted from blood. The origin of the receptors is a female donor with breast cancer. The CDR3 runs from the conserved cysteine through the conserved F or W. D genes are given only for firm matches. The listing skips clone size in some rows; elsewhere it reads once, few, many or a size class.

j_call v_call d_call clone_size cdr3_nt cdr3_aa
TRBJ1-1 TRBV28 . . TGTGCCAGCAGTTCGCCGGGCGAAAGGCGGAACACTGAAGCTTTCTTT CASSSPGERRNTEAFF
TRBJ1-1 TRBV20-1 TRBD1 few TGCAGTGCTAGAGACGGGACAGGGCTAGAAGCTTTCTTT CSARDGTGLEAFF
TRBJ2-1 TRBV5-4 TRBD2 . TGTGCCAGCAGCCTGCTAACCGGGACTAGCTCTGAGCAGTTCTTC CASSLLTGTSSEQFF
TRBJ2-1 TRBV5-1 TRBD1 . TGCGCCAGCAGCCGGAGACAGGGGGCGTCCTACAATGAGCAGTTCTTC CASSRRQGASYNEQFF
TRBJ2-1 TRBV20-1 TRBD2 few TGCAGTGCTACACGGTGGACTAGCGGGAGGAATGAGCAGTTCTTC CSATRWTSGRNEQFF
TRBJ1-2 TRBV29-1 . . TGCAGCGCTGAGTATCAGGGAATGGAGTCGAATGGCTACACCTTC CSAEYQGMESNGYTF
TRBJ1-2 TRBV6-5 TRBD1 medium-sized TGTGCCAGCAGTACCCACAGGGGGTCGATCTATGGCTACACCTTC CASSTHRGSIYGYTF
TRBJ2-2 TRBV30 TRBD1 . TGTGCCTGGAGTGTGTCTCGGGCAGGGGGCCCCGGGGAGCTGTTTTTT CAWSVSRAGGPGELFF
TRBJ2-7 TRBV20-1 . . TGCAGTGCTAGACTCGTATCTCGGGTGCAGTACTTC CSARLVSRVQYF
TRBJ1-5 TRBV4-3 . . TGCGCCAGCAGCCAAGAGGCTACCTCCTATCAGCCCCAGCATTTT CASSQEATSYQPQHF
TRBJ1-1 TRBV27 . . TGTGCCAGCAGTTTAAGGGGAATACCTGAAGCTTTCTTT CASSLRGIPEAFF
TRBJ2-5 TRBV5-1 TRBD1 . TGCGCCAGCAGCTCCGGACAGGTCCCAGAGACCCAGTACTTC CASSSGQVPETQYF
TRBJ1-2 TRBV5-6 TRBD1 medium-sized TGTGCCAGCAGCTCGGGACAGGGGGCTAACACCTTC CASSSGQGANTF
TRBJ1-1 TRBV12-3/TRBV12-4 TRBD1 . TGTGCCAGCAGTCCTAACGACAGGGCTTGGACTGAAGCTTTCTTT CASSPNDRAWTEAFF
TRBJ1-5 TRBV5-6 . few TGTGCCAGCAGCTTAAAACAGGGTCTGGATCAGCCCCAGCATTTT CASSLKQGLDQPQHF
TRBJ2-5 TRBV6-2/TRBV6-3 . . TGTGCCAGCAATAGAGCGGTCGGTTATGGGACCCAGTACTTC CASNRAVGYGTQYF
TRBJ1-2 TRBV4-1 . . TGCGCCAGCAGCCAAGTTTCAGACACCTATGGCTACACCTTC CASSQVSDTYGYTF
TRBJ2-2 TRBV19 . . TGTGCCAGTACTCTTAGGCGGGCCACCGGGGAGCTGTTTTTT CASTLRRATGELFF
TRBJ2-4 TRBV12-3/TRBV12-4 . . TGTGCCAGCAGTTTGAGTCTGGGTCAGTACTTC CASSLSLGQYF
TRBJ1-2 TRBV20-1 . medium-sized TGCAGTGCTAGCGGCAGGGTCGGGTACATCTATGGCTACACCTTC CSASGRVGYIYGYTF
TRBJ1-2 TRBV2 . . TGTGCCAGCAGTGAGGAACAGGTCTATGGCTACACCTTC CASSEEQVYGYTF
TRBJ1-1 TRBV7-2 . . TGTGCCAGCAGCTTATGGGTTGGACAATGGGCTTTCTTT CASSLWVGQWAFF
TRBJ2-1 TRBV20-1 TRBD2 medium-sized TGCAGTGCTAGCCCCCTAGCGGGCGTCTACAATGAGCAGTTCTTC CSASPLAGVYNEQFF
TRBJ1-5 TRBV20-1 . . TGCAGTGCTAGCTCTACCGAGGCAGGGCTGAGCAATCAGCCCCAGCATTTT CSASSTEAGLSNQPQHF
TRBJ1-5 TRBV18 TRBD1 few TGTGCCAGCTCCGACAGGGCCCTTGGCAATCAGCCCCAGCATTTT CASSDRALGNQPQHF
TRBJ2-3 TRBV7-2 TRBD1 . TGTGCCAGCAGCTTAAACCGGGACAGCCGCACAGATACGCAGTATTTT CASSLNRDSRTDTQYF
TRBJ2-1 TRBV12-5 TRBD2 . TGTGCTAGTGGTTTGGTACTCGGGGGACTAGCGGGTGTCATCTACAATGAGCAGTTCTTC CASGLVLGGLAGVIYNEQFF
TRBJ1-5 TRBV7-2 . medium-sized TGTGCCAGCAGCCCCCGAGGGTTTAGCAATCAGCCCCAGCATTTT CASSPRGFSNQPQHF
TRBJ2-1 TRBV15 . few TGTGCCACCAGCAGAGATCTTGGAGGGCCAGGGTTTTTCTTC CATSRDLGGPGFFF
TRBJ1-1 TRBV19 . . TGTACCAGTAGTCCGGGAGGTGTGACTGAAGCTTTCTTT CTSSPGGVTEAFF
TRBJ1-2 TRBV11-3 . . TGTGCCAGCAGCCGAGGGGTCAGGGATACGTATGGTGGCTACACCTTC CASSRGVRDTYGGYTF
TRBJ1-5 TRBV18 . medium-sized TGTGCCAGCTCGACCCAGCCGGATAGCAATCAGCCCCAGCATTTT CASSTQPDSNQPQHF
TRBJ1-3 TRBV18 . . TGTGCCAGCACTCCATCACAGGGACCTGGAAACACCATATATTTT CASTPSQGPGNTIYF
TRBJ2-5 TRBV6-5 TRBD2 medium-sized TGTGCCAGCAGAAGACTAGCGGGAGGGCCAGAGACCCAGTACTTC CASRRLAGGPETQYF
TRBJ2-7 TRBV5-5 . few TGTGCCAGCAGCTCGCAGAGCGGCCTGAGCTCCTACGAGCAGTACTTC CASSSQSGLSSYEQYF
TRBJ2-2 TRBV20-1 TRBD2 . TGCAGTGCTGCGGGACTAGCGGGCGCGAACACCGGGGAGCTGTTTTTT CSAAGLAGANTGELFF
TRBJ2-1 TRBV5-5 TRBD2 medium-sized TGTGCCAGCAGCGACCTAGCGGGAGTACAGGAGCAGTTCTTC CASSDLAGVQEQFF
TRBJ2-4 TRBV5-4 TRBD2 . TGTGCCAGCAGCTTGGCAGGACTAGCGGCCCCAGGGAACATTCAGTACTTC CASSLAGLAAPGNIQYF
TRBJ2-2 TRBV20-1 TRBD1 . TGCAGTGCTAGAGCGCCGGGACAGGACACCGGGGAGCTGTTTTTT CSARAPGQDTGELFF
TRBJ2-5 TRBV20-1 . . TGCAGTGCTAGAGGGCTGGGGCAGGGGTACTTC CSARGLGQGYF
TRBJ1-1 TRBV25-1 TRBD1 . TGTGCCAGCACCGGTTTTGGACAGGGGGGCGAGACTGAAGCTTTCTTT CASTGFGQGGETEAFF
TRBJ2-5 TRBV29-1 . . TGCAGCGCAAAAGGACTAAACGGCCAAGAGACCCAGTACTTC CSAKGLNGQETQYF
TRBJ2-1 TRBV20-1 TRBD2 . TGCAGTGCTACCAAGCGGGACTCCTACAATGAGCAGTTCTTC CSATKRDSYNEQFF
TRBJ1-2 TRBV20-1 . . TGCAGTGCTAGAGATTATGGGACCGAGGACTATGGCTACACCTTC CSARDYGTEDYGYTF